The 20 T cell receptor beta chains below were found in one sample sequenced in a study of T and B cells in COVID-19 patients. Multiplex PCR with BIOMED2 TRB-A/B primer pools amplified TRB rearrangements. MiXCR, applied by TCRdb to the multiplex PCR reads, yields one record per CDR3 protein. The sample yields tens of thousands of distinct CDR3 sequences, 30% to 35% seen once. Blood genomic DNA input for TRB amplification was roughly 250-550 ng. Sequenced input: blood. The source is a human donor who had recovered from COVID-19.

This chain's CDR3 is CASRLGGPTVTDTQYF. CDR3 sequence (DNA): TGTGCCAGCCGGTTAGGAGGCCCTACAGTCACAGATACGCAGTATTTT. J is TRBJ2-3 and V is TRBV6-5, with D possibly TRBD2 on 5 matching bases. CDR3 length: 16 amino acids. Per the germline V gene, CDR1 is MNHEY and CDR2 is SVGAGI. The V gene lost 8 bases and the J gene lost 2 bases, with 20 bases spanning the gap.

This clonotype is medium-sized in the sample. The V call is TRBV5-5, the J call TRBJ2-2; the D is unclear. Trimming removed 4 bases from V and 7 bases from J, with 8 bases in between. Germline CDR1 and CDR2: SGHKS and YYEKEE (reference sequence). The CDR3 is made up of 12 amino acids. CDR3 residues: CASSQYGGELFF. The CDR3 nucleotides read TGTGCCAGCAGCCAATACGGCGGGGAGCTGTTTTTT.

The chain recombines TRBV18 with TRBJ2-3; 7 positions match TRBD1. The V and J ends lost 4 bases and 2 bases, in that order; junction bases with no gene match: 9. Germline loops: CDR1 KGHSH, CDR2 LQKENI. The CDR3 totals 16 residues. The CDR3 loop reads CASSLGQRGTTDTQYF. CDR3 nucleotide sequence: TGTGCCAGCTCACTGGGACAGAGAGGAACCACAGATACGCAGTATTTT.

By its share, this clonotype is medium-sized. CDR3 in amino acids: CSLTSGRGNEQFF. CDR3 coding DNA: TGCAGCTTGACTAGCGGGAGAGGCAATGAGCAGTTCTTC. The gene calls are TRBV29-1 and TRBJ2-1; TRBD2 matches 12 bases. This CDR3 has 13 residues. Per the germline V gene, CDR1 is SQVTM and CDR2 is ANQGSEA. Trimming took 8 bases from V and 6 from J; bases not matched to a gene: 5.

Turning to this clonotype: This may come from a read error, since a much larger clone is one base off. The chain has TRBV19 and TRBJ2-1, with D perhaps assigned TRBD1 or TRBD2 (5 bases each). The CDR3 totals 15 residues. Trimming shortened V by 5 bases and J by 6 bases, and 17 bases separated the two germline ends. CDR1 and CDR2 from the germline V gene are LNHDA and SQIVND (reference sequence). The CDR3 nucleotides are TGTGCCAGTAGTCTCCCGGGTCGAGGGGCCAATGAGCAGTTCTTC. Its protein is CASSLPGRGANEQFF.

This clonotype was seen ten or more times. The rearrangement uses TRBV19 and TRBJ2-7, with D perhaps TRBD2 (5 bases). This CDR3 contains 15 residues. Germline CDR1 LNHDA, CDR2 SQIVND (reference sequence). Trimming shortened V by 5 bases and J by 3 bases, and 17 bases separated the two germline ends. The chain's CDR3 is CASSGPNWENYEQYF. In DNA form, the CDR3 reads TGTGCCAGTAGTGGCCCAAACTGGGAGAACTACGAGCAGTACTTC.

This clonotype was detected a few times. V is TRBV5-1 and J is TRBJ2-7; D is ambiguous. CDR1 is SGHRS, CDR2 YFSETQ, per germline. The CDR3 spans 15 residues. Trimming removed 0 bases from V and 0 bases from J, with 10 bases in between. For the CDR3, the DNA is TGCGCCAGCAGCTTGGTATTGGGCAGCTCCTACGAGCAGTACTTC. Protein product: CASSLVLGSSYEQYF.

A few counts support this clonotype. The V and J genes are TRBV6-5 and TRBJ2-7, with D tentatively TRBD1 (5 bases). The V gene's germline CDR1 is MNHEY and CDR2 SVGAGI. The CDR3 extends over 13 amino acids. V lost 4 bases and J lost 3, with 10 bases in between. CDR3 in amino acids: CASSSQEYYEQYF. For the CDR3, the DNA is TGTGCCAGCAGTTCACAGGAGTACTACGAGCAGTACTTC.

The chain uses TRBV5-5 and TRBJ1-1, with D perhaps matching TRBD1 (5 bases). V was pared by 0 bases and J by 11 bases, with 8 bases between. CDR3 size: 11 residues. Germline loops: CDR1 SGHKS, CDR2 YYEKEE (reference sequence). Here the CDR3 DNA reads TGTGCCAGCAGCTTGGGCAGGGAGGCTTTCTTT. Translated: CASSLGREAFF.

This clonotype was detected many times. J is TRBJ2-1 and V is TRBV19, with 10 bases identical to TRBD2. Trimming removed 4 bases from V and 10 bases from J; junction bases left unmatched: 13. CDR3 size: 16 residues. CDR1 is LNHDA, CDR2 SQIVND, per germline (reference sequence). The CDR3 region is CASSTGASGGLREQFF. The CDR3, as DNA: TGTGCCAGTAGTACCGGGGCTAGCGGGGGCCTTCGGGAGCAGTTCTTC.

V is TRBV27 and J is TRBJ2-7; 9 nucleotides line up with TRBD2. CDR3 length equals 15 residues. Germline CDR1 reads MNHEY; CDR2 reads SMNVEV (reference sequence). With 6 bases clipped from V and 4 bases from J, the junction kept 10 bases outside the gene matches. CDR3 DNA: TGTGCCAGCAGCCTTAGCCTAGCGGGGTCATACGAGCAGTACTTC. Translation gives CASSLSLAGSYEQYF.

The CDR3 DNA sequence: TGTGCCAGCAGCCAAGAAAGCTCCTACGAGCAGTACTTC. The encoded protein is CASSQESSYEQYF. The gene calls are TRBV13 and TRBJ2-7, with D unclear. CDR1 is PRHDT, CDR2 FYEKMQ, per germline (reference sequence). V was clipped by 5 bases and J by 0 bases, with 8 bases between them. The CDR3 is 13 amino acids.

The CDR3 is CASSLERGSYNEQFF. The DNA for the CDR3 is TGTGCCAGCAGCTTAGAGCGGGGTTCCTACAATGAGCAGTTCTTC. The chain carries TRBV7-9 and TRBJ2-1; the match to TRBD2 covers 7 bases. The germline V gene encodes CDR1 SEHNR and CDR2 FQNEAQ (reference sequence). This CDR3 has 15 residues. Trimming removed 1 base from V and 1 base from J; junction bases left unmatched: 1.

This clonotype showed up just a few times. The rearrangement uses TRBV7-9 and TRBJ2-1, with 10 bases identical to TRBD2. The CDR3 runs to 14 residues. Germline trimming cut 5 bases from V and 6 bases from J; bases unmatched to any gene: 4. The germline gives CDR1 SEHNR, CDR2 FQNEAQ (reference sequence). The CDR3 spells CASSPSGRFNEQFF. The CDR3 DNA is TGTGCCAGCAGCCCTAGCGGGAGATTCAATGAGCAGTTCTTC.

The sample holds a few counts of this clonotype. The V call is TRBV27, the J call TRBJ1-1; D may be TRBD1 (6 bases). This CDR3 contains 16 residues. Germline loops: CDR1 MNHEY, CDR2 SMNVEV (reference sequence). The V and J ends lost 1 base and 4 bases respectively, with 16 bases between them. The CDR3 bases are TGTGCCAGCAGTTTATTGGGGGGCTTAGGAGCCACTGAAGCTTTCTTT. Its translation is CASSLLGGLGATEAFF.

V usage is TRBV7-3 and J usage is TRBJ2-1; D call uncertain. The CDR3 is made up of 13 amino acids. Germline CDR1 SGHTA, CDR2 FQGTGA. V was pared by 0 bases and J by 9 bases, with 9 bases between. CDR3 protein: CASSLTGRSEQFF. The CDR3 bases are TGTGCCAGCAGCTTAACGGGTAGAAGTGAGCAGTTCTTC. The complete variable domain, with remaining parts taken from reference TRBV7-3 and TRBJ2-1, reads GAGVSQTPSNKVTEKGKYVELRCDPISGHTALYWYRQSLGQGPEFLIYFQGTGAADDSGLPNDRFFAVRPEGSVSTLKIQRTERGDSAVYLCASSLTGRSEQFFGPGTRLTVL.

V gene TRBV5-1 combines with J gene TRBJ1-3; D is possibly TRBD1 (6 bases). V lost 2 bases, J lost 4 bases, and 16 bases lay in between. This CDR3 spans 16 amino acids. Germline CDR1 and CDR2: SGHRS and YFSETQ. CDR3 amino acids: CASSLTTGTRGNTIYF. The CDR3 DNA follows: TGCGCCAGCAGCTTAACGACCGGGACACGGGGAAACACCATATATTTT.

This chain joins TRBV27 and TRBJ2-7, with TRBD1 matching 7 bases. Per germline, CDR1 MNHEY and CDR2 SMNVEV (reference sequence). The CDR3 runs 15 residues. J gave up 2 bases and V 7 bases, and 11 bases lay outside the gene matches. CDR3 in amino acids: CASKDPAGGTYEQYF. CDR3 sequence (DNA): TGTGCCAGCAAAGACCCGGCAGGGGGAACCTACGAGCAGTACTTC.

This clonotype was detected only a few times. This chain connects TRBV19 to TRBJ1-5; D is ambiguous. V lost 3 bases, J lost 2 bases, and 11 bases lay in between. CDR1 and CDR2 (germline): LNHDA, SQIVND (reference sequence). This CDR3 is built from 15 residues. The CDR3, as DNA: TGTGCCAGTAGTATTGCGGCGGCCGGCAATCAGCCCCAGCATTTT. Residues: CASSIAAAGNQPQHF.

CDR3 protein: CASSLGRREETQYF. The CDR3 DNA reads as TGTGCCAGCAGCTTGGGTCGCAGGGAAGAGACCCAGTACTTC. V is TRBV5-6 and J is TRBJ2-5; possible D gene TRBD1, 5 bases. Germline V gene lookup returns CDR1 SGHDT and CDR2 YYEEEE. Trimming removed 0 bases from V and 3 bases from J, with 9 bases in between. The CDR3 extends over 14 amino acids. Full variable domain (rest looked up from reference TRBV5-6 and TRBJ2-5): DAGVTQSPTHLIKTRGQQVTLRCSPKSGHDTVSWYQQALGQGPQFIFQYYEEEERQRGNFPDRFSGHQFPNYSSELNVNALLLGDSALYLCASSLGRREETQYFGPGTRLLVL.